These T cell receptor beta chains were read from a single sample in a study of blood T cells in healthy people across ages. TCRdb processed the 5' RACE reads anew with MiXCR; each CDR3 protein has one entry. The sample has about 620,000 distinct CDR3 sequences; roughly 20% are singletons. The sample taken for sequencing was blood. The receptor set was obtained from a man between 70 and 80 years old in good health. Each CDR3 is given with its conserved first and last residue. D genes are given only for firm matches. Where a row states a size, it is once, few, many or the class of an expanded clone; other rows omit it.

v_call	j_call	clone_size	d_call	cdr3_nt	cdr3_aa
TRBV28	TRBJ1-1	few	NA	TGTGCCAGCAGTTTGCCCGGGGGATTGAACACTGAAGCTTTCTTT	CASSLPGGLNTEAFF
TRBV29-1	TRBJ2-1	few	TRBD1	TGCAGCGCTGAAGGGACAGGGGGTTACAATGAGCAGTTCTTC	CSAEGTGGYNEQFF
TRBV5-1	TRBJ2-7	few	NA	TGCGCCAGCAGCTTGGGGACCTATAGCTCCTACGAGCAGTACTTC	CASSLGTYSSYEQYF
TRBV12-3/TRBV12-4	TRBJ2-3	many	TRBD2	TGTGCCAGCAGTGCTACTAGCGGGTACTCAGATACGCAGTATTTT	CASSATSGYSDTQYF
TRBV3-1	TRBJ2-4	NA	NA	TGTGCCAGCAGCCCGGAAAATCTAGCCAAAAACATTCAGTACTTC	CASSPENLAKNIQYF
TRBV6-2/TRBV6-3	TRBJ2-7	NA	NA	TGTGCCAGCAGTTACTTTCGGTACGAGCAGTACTTC	CASSYFRYEQYF
TRBV11-2	TRBJ1-4	NA	NA	TGTGCCAGCAGCGTCCTACAGGGCGGGCATGAAAAACTGTTTTTT	CASSVLQGGHEKLFF
TRBV5-5	TRBJ1-1	NA	NA	TGTGCCAGCAGCTTGGCAATTTCAACTGAAGCTTTCTTT	CASSLAISTEAFF
TRBV5-1	TRBJ2-4	many	NA	TGCGCCAGCAGCACCCGGTCCGGGCAAAACATTCAGTACTTC	CASSTRSGQNIQYF
TRBV6-1	TRBJ2-4	NA	TRBD2	TGTGCCAGCAGTGCCGGACTAGCGGGAGGCAGCACCAAAAACATTCAGTACTTC	CASSAGLAGGSTKNIQYF
TRBV4-3	TRBJ2-1	few	TRBD1	TGCGCCAGCAGCCAAGATCTGGGGACAGCCTACAATGAGCAGCTCTTC	CASSQDLGTAYNEQLF
TRBV20-1	TRBJ2-2	few	TRBD2	TGCAGTGCCCTTAGGGGCGGGGGAAACACCGGGGAGCTGTTTTTT	CSALRGGGNTGELFF
TRBV12-3/TRBV12-4	TRBJ2-1	NA	TRBD1	TGTGCCAGCAAGACAGGGGCTGTTCTGAGCTCCTACAATGAGCAGTTCTTC	CASKTGAVLSSYNEQFF
TRBV27	TRBJ2-5	few	TRBD1	TGTGCCAGCAGTGAGGGACAGACTTCGCGGGAGACCCAGTACTTC	CASSEGQTSRETQYF
TRBV20-1	TRBJ2-1	few	NA	TGCAGTGCTAGAGATGAAATGCTAGAGCAGTTCTTC	CSARDEMLEQFF
TRBV29-1	TRBJ2-5	many	TRBD1	TGCAGCGTTGCCCTCGGACAGGGGTGGGAGACCCAGTACTTC	CSVALGQGWETQYF
TRBV20-1	TRBJ1-2	few	NA	TGCAGTGCTTCGACAGAGAACTATGGCTACACCTTC	CSASTENYGYTF
TRBV6-6	TRBJ1-4	few	NA	TGTGCCAGCAGTTACCCGACTCAGGGTGCGGAAAAACTGTTTTTT	CASSYPTQGAEKLFF
TRBV12-3/TRBV12-4	TRBJ2-7	few	TRBD1	TGTGCCAGCAGTACCGGGACAGCTTTCTCCTACGAGCAGTACTTC	CASSTGTAFSYEQYF
TRBV7-8	TRBJ2-7	few	NA	TGTGCCAGCAGCTTACCGGGGACTGGGGCTAGGAGCTCCTACGAGCAGTACTTC	CASSLPGTGARSSYEQYF
TRBV5-6	TRBJ2-7	NA	TRBD1	TGTGCCAGCAGCTTTGACAGGGAATACGAGCAGTACTTC	CASSFDREYEQYF
TRBV5-6	TRBJ2-2	many	TRBD2	TGTGCCAGCAGCCTTAGCGGGAGCGGTTTAAGGAACACCGGGGAGCTGTTTTTT	CASSLSGSGLRNTGELFF
TRBV20-1	TRBJ1-4	NA	NA	TGCAGTGCTAGGCCGACGGGGGGGGAAAAACTGTTTTTT	CSARPTGGEKLFF
TRBV29-1	TRBJ1-1	few	TRBD1	TGCAGCGTTGTCGGGACAGGGCTCTCTGAAGCTTTCTTT	CSVVGTGLSEAFF
TRBV28	TRBJ2-7	NA	TRBD1	TGTGCCAGCAGAACCAGACAGGGCCCGTCCTACGAGCAGTACTTC	CASRTRQGPSYEQYF
TRBV6-4	TRBJ2-1	once	NA	TGTGCCAGCAGCTACGAAGGGGGGCACAATGAGCAGTTCTTC	CASSYEGGHNEQFF
TRBV28	TRBJ1-4	many	NA	TGTGCCAGCAGCCTCTCCACCGGGCCTAATGAAAAACTGTTTTTT	CASSLSTGPNEKLFF
TRBV6-1	TRBJ2-1	few	TRBD2	TGTGCCAGCAAGGGGAGCGGGAGGAGCTCCTACAATGAGCAGTTCTTC	CASKGSGRSSYNEQFF